These 7 T cell receptor beta chains came from one sample sequenced in a study of shared clonotypes between healthy human individuals (dated by TCRdb to 2020 to 2021). The method behind the library was the immunoSEQ multiplex PCR assay. The table was pulled from immuneACCESS by TCRdb, which kept in-frame rearrangements only. Such tables lose some clones; where checked, under half of the loss comes from unresolved V genes, and the rest has no known cause. The sample table holds around 2.5 million clones, of which 90% to 95% were seen once. The ten largest clones capture 0.36% of the sample. Sample: naive CD4+ T cells from PBMCs. The cell subset or site label corresponds to: CD45RA+ positively selected. Receptors originate from a man aged 18 to 30 in good health. Some clones in this sample may be carry-over from other donors' samples.

This chain uses TRBV28 with TRBJ1-1; tentative D call: TRBD1 (6 bases). This CDR3 has 14 amino acids. With 6 bases removed from V and 1 base from J, the gap between germline ends came to 12 bases. The germline CDR1 and CDR2 sequences are MDHEN and SYDVKM. This CDR3 is CASRPGHRNTEAFF. The DNA for the CDR3 is TGTGCCAGCAGACCGGGACACCGGAACACTGAAGCTTTCTTT.

This chain uses TRBV15 with TRBJ2-1, with D perhaps matching TRBD1 (5 bases). V shed 7 bases and J shed 3 bases, with 13 bases lying between them. Germline CDR1 and CDR2: LNHNV and YYDKDF (reference sequence). The CDR3 totals 14 residues. The DNA of the CDR3 is TGTGCCACCATGGTCCCCACAGGCTACAATGAGCAGTTCTTC. This codes for CATMVPTGYNEQFF.

The chain combines TRBV5-1 with TRBJ2-1; 9 bases align to TRBD1. CDR3 length equals 14 residues. From germline, CDR1 is SGHRS and CDR2 YFSETQ. With V trimmed by 7 bases and J by 4 bases, 6 bases remained unmatched. The CDR3 coding sequence is TGCGCCAGCGGCGGGACAGGGAGTTACAATGAGCAGTTCTTC. It specifies CASGGTGSYNEQFF.

Here the CDR3 reads CATSRESYRGGYGYTF. The CDR3 DNA reads as TGTGCCACCAGCAGAGAATCGTACCGGGGAGGCTATGGCTACACCTTC. The chain employs TRBV15 and TRBJ1-2; D uncertain. V was pared by 0 bases and J by 4 bases, with 15 bases between. This CDR3 spans 16 amino acids. Germline CDR1 is LNHNV and CDR2 is YYDKDF (reference sequence).

The chain combines TRBV10-3 with TRBJ2-1; D may be TRBD1 or TRBD2 (5 bases each). The CDR3 totals 14 residues. V was cut by 7 bases and J by 8 bases, with 18 bases left in between. Germline CDR1 is ENHRY and CDR2 is SYGVKD. In DNA, the CDR3 is TGTGCCATCAAAAAAGGGACGGCCCTTGATGAGCAGTTCTTC. It translates to CAIKKGTALDEQFF.

The chain joins TRBV7-3 to TRBJ2-3; tentatively, D is TRBD2 (5 bases). Germline V CDR1 and CDR2: SGHTA, FQGTGA. V was clipped by 5 bases and J by 9 bases, with 24 bases between them. This CDR3 has 16 amino acids. The CDR3 DNA reads TGTGCCAGCAGCCGATCAGGCAGTTCGACGGGGTCCACGCAGTATTTT. This sequence encodes CASSRSGSSTGSTQYF.

The rearrangement joins TRBV15 to TRBJ1-4, with D unresolved. Germline assignment: CDR1 LNHNV and CDR2 YYDKDF (reference sequence). The CDR3 contains 14 residues. The V end lost 0 bases, the J end lost 8 bases, and 10 bases lay between the germline ends. This CDR3 reads CATSRDRGWEKLFF. The DNA of the CDR3 is TGTGCCACCAGCAGAGATCGAGGGTGGGAAAAACTGTTTTTT.